The sequence of this T cell receptor (beta chain) was determined in a study of blood T cell repertoires in COVID-19. V was clipped by 4 bases and J by 5 bases; unmatched bases: 10. Looked up from germline, CDR1 is LGHNA and CDR2 is YSLEER. CDR3 length equals 15 residues. Sequencing was performed with immunoSEQ multiplex PCR; in TCRdb, only in-frame clones are kept and a portion is missing. The table records fewer than 200,000 clones, 70% to 80% of them present only once. This clone showed up just a few times. The rearrangement uses TRBV4-3 and TRBJ1-2; 7 nucleotides match TRBD1. The clonotype was recovered from a woman between 50 and 59 years old with active or convalescent COVID-19. Sequences were obtained from peripheral blood. CDR3 residues: CASSPTRDRQYGYTF. CDR3 nucleotide sequence: TGCGCCAGCAGCCCGACCCGGGACAGACAATATGGCTACACCTTC.